These 15 T cell receptor beta chains originate from one sample sequenced in a study of OX40 agonist ivuxolimab in advanced cancers. Method: immunoSEQ multiplex PCR; TCRdb's copy keeps in-frame clones and lacks some. The data show 45,000 to 65,000 clones, 88% seen once. The source material was CD4+ or CD8+ T cells sorted from blood, sampled in a trial of the OX40 agonist ivuxolimab. These receptors were obtained from an adult with an advanced solid tumor such as melanoma, head and neck, liver or kidney cancer.

V usage is TRBV2 and J usage is TRBJ1-5; 12 nucleotides line up with TRBD1. The CDR3 contains 16 residues. Unmatched junction bases numbered 7, after V lost 3 bases and J lost 7 bases. Germline lookup yields CDR1 SNHLY and CDR2 FYNNEI. This CDR3 is CASSEEGQGASQPQHF. In DNA form, the CDR3 reads TGTGCCAGCAGTGAGGAGGGACAGGGGGCAAGCCAGCCCCAGCATTTT.

This clone turned up a few times. The chain has TRBV28 and TRBJ1-2, with D unresolved. CDR1 is MDHEN, CDR2 SYDVKM, per germline. The CDR3 has 13 amino acids. V was pared by 1 base and J by 2 bases, with 5 bases between. The CDR3 DNA follows: TGTGCCAGCAGTTTATCCAGAAACTATGGCTACACCTTC. Protein product: CASSLSRNYGYTF.

The chain links TRBV4-1 to TRBJ1-1; D possibly corresponds to TRBD1 (5 bases). The CDR3 runs to 15 residues. Trimming took 2 bases from V and 2 from J, leaving 12 bases between them. Germline CDR1 reads MGHRA; CDR2 reads YSYEKL. The CDR3 loop is CASSQPRDANTEAFF. In nucleotides, the CDR3 is TGCGCCAGCAGCCAACCCCGGGACGCCAACACTGAAGCTTTCTTT.

The chain links TRBV11-3 to TRBJ2-3, with D perhaps matching TRBD2 (6 bases). The CDR3 is 14 residues long. V gave up 5 bases and J gave up 1 base, with 10 bases separating them. Per germline, CDR1 SGHNT and CDR2 YENEEA. CDR3 sequence: CASSLGTGTDTQYF. The CDR3 nucleotides are TGTGCCAGCAGCCTGGGGACTGGCACAGATACGCAGTATTTT. The whole variable domain, filled in from reference TRBV11-3 and TRBJ2-3, reads EAGVVQSPRYKIIEKKQPVAFWCNPISGHNTLYWYLQNLGQGPELLIRYENEEAVDDSQLPKDRFSAERLKGVDSTLKIQPAELGDSAVYLCASSLGTGTDTQYFGPGTRLTVL.

This clone was seen only a few times. This sequence joins TRBV6-1 and TRBJ1-3, with D unresolved. CDR3 length: 13 residues. The V gene lost 4 bases and the J gene lost 0 bases, with 4 bases spanning the gap. Germline V gene data show CDR1 as MNHNS and CDR2 as SASEGT. This CDR3 reads CASSADSGNTIYF. CDR3 DNA: TGTGCCAGCAGTGCGGACTCTGGAAACACCATATATTTT.

Of note for this clone: Within the sample, other DNA sequences also encode this same CDR3. The chain combines TRBV7-8 with TRBJ2-7, with 7 bases fitting TRBD1. The V gene's germline CDR1 is SGHVS and CDR2 FQNEAQ. This CDR3 region has 14 residues. Trimming at V came to 1 base and at J to 3 bases, leaving 3 bases not matched to a gene. CDR3 region: CASSLGQGVYEQYF. The CDR3, as DNA: TGTGCCAGCAGCTTAGGGCAGGGGGTCTACGAGCAGTACTTC.

The rearrangement uses TRBV5-1 and TRBJ2-6; tentatively, D is TRBD1 (6 bases). Germline CDR1 reads SGHRS; CDR2 reads YFSETQ. The CDR3 contains 15 residues. The ends were cut back, 4 bases at V and 2 bases at J, with 10 bases in the middle. The CDR3 coding sequence is TGCGCCAGCAGCCAACAGGGTACTGGGGCCAACGTCCTGACTTTC. Translating it yields CASSQQGTGANVLTF.

The V call is TRBV28, the J call TRBJ2-3; weak D call: TRBD1 (6 bases). This CDR3 contains 15 residues. Per the germline V gene, CDR1 is MDHEN and CDR2 is SYDVKM. V dropped 3 bases and J dropped 6 bases, with 16 bases sitting between them. Here the CDR3 DNA reads TGTGCCAGCAGTTTCACGGGACAAGGGACGGATACGCAGTATTTT. It specifies CASSFTGQGTDTQYF.

This chain connects TRBV18 to TRBJ2-7, with 7 bases lining up with TRBD1. CDR3 length: 14 amino acids. Per the germline V gene, CDR1 is KGHSH and CDR2 is LQKENI. After removal of 3 bases from V and 1 base from J, the junction contained 3 bases not matched to a gene. In nucleotides, the CDR3 is TGTGCCAGCTCACCGTGGGACAGTTCCTACGAGCAGTACTTC. Protein product: CASSPWDSSYEQYF.

This clone was seen just once. V is TRBV5-4 and J is TRBJ2-5; the D gene is possibly TRBD1 (5 bases). The V end was cut by 4 bases, the J end by 5 bases, with 15 bases between. The length of the CDR3 is 14 residues. Germline V gives CDR1 SGHNT, CDR2 YYREEE (reference sequence). The CDR3: CASSQDTGRETQYF. CDR3 sequence (DNA): TGTGCCAGCAGCCAAGATACAGGACGGGAGACCCAGTACTTC.

The chain carries TRBV9 and TRBJ2-2; no firm D call. V lost 0 bases, J lost 6 bases, and 6 bases lay in between. CDR1 is SGDLS, CDR2 YYNGEE, per germline. The CDR3 totals 13 residues. CDR3 protein: CASSVVGSGELFF. The DNA for the CDR3 is TGTGCCAGCAGCGTAGTGGGGTCCGGGGAGCTGTTTTTT.

CDR3 region: CAWSISNEQFF. CDR3 nucleotides: TGTGCCTGGAGTATATCCAATGAGCAGTTCTTC. The V gene is TRBV30, the J gene TRBJ2-1; D unresolved. The V end was cut by 2 bases, the J end by 6 bases, with 5 bases between. The germline CDR1 and CDR2 sequences are GTSNPN and SVGIG (reference sequence). This CDR3 comprises 11 residues.

The chain uses TRBV2 and TRBJ2-7; D is perhaps TRBD2 (5 bases). V was clipped by 4 bases and J by 0 bases, with 13 bases between them. Germline V gene data show CDR1 as SNHLY and CDR2 as FYNNEI. This CDR3 has 15 residues. The DNA for the CDR3 is TGTGCCAGCAGTGGAGGGCGGCAGAGCTCCTACGAGCAGTACTTC. Amino acid sequence: CASSGGRQSSYEQYF.

The chain combines TRBV9 with TRBJ2-3; the match to TRBD2 covers 11 bases. CDR3 size: 19 residues. CDR1 and CDR2 (germline): SGDLS, YYNGEE. The trim removed 3 bases at V and 0 bases at J, leaving 12 bases unmatched. CDR3 in DNA: TGTGCCAGCAGCGATGAACTAGCGGGAGTGGCAAGGAGCACAGATACGCAGTATTTT. Its protein is CASSDELAGVARSTDTQYF.

This clone came up a few times. The chain uses TRBV5-1 and TRBJ1-2; possibly TRBD1 for D (5 bases). V was clipped by 0 bases and J by 8 bases, with 11 bases between them. In germline, CDR1 is SGHRS, CDR2 YFSETQ. This CDR3 is 13 amino acids long. CDR3 sequence: CASSLDGQGGYTF. For the CDR3, the DNA is TGCGCCAGCAGCTTGGACGGGCAGGGCGGCTACACCTTC.